This TCR beta chain was captured in a study of neurological immune-mediated disorders. Overall study findings and caveats: HTLV-1-associated myelopathy showed the most TCR clonal expansion; multiple sclerosis the least, below healthy controls.

This clonotype was observed many times. Its antigen is still unknown. TCRdb reprocessed the 5' RACE reads via MiXCR and lists one record per CDR3 protein. The table lists around 38,000 distinct CDR3 sequences, approximately 15% of them singletons. Sequenced: CD4+ T cells from blood. The source of this sequence is a woman in her fifties or sixties with HTLV-1-associated myelopathy (HAM/TSP).

DNA of the CDR3: TGTGCCAGCAGCTTAGAGGCAGGGTGGGGAACTGAAGCTTTCTTT. Translated, it gives CASSLEAGWGTEAFF. The chain uses TRBV7-9 and TRBJ1-1; a possible D gene is TRBD1 (5 bases). This CDR3 comprises 15 residues. Germline V CDR1 and CDR2: SEHNR, FQNEAQ (reference sequence). V was shortened by 1 base and J by 5 bases, with 14 bases between the two germline ends.